One and the same sample provided the 27 T cell receptor beta chains below, sequenced in a study of technical replicates of blood from several donors. The assay was immunoSEQ multiplex PCR, and TCRdb's table has in-frame clones only and misses some. The sample consists of approximately 68,000 clones, about 97% of them appearing once. The sequencing sample was made of T cells isolated from PBMCs. The receptors stem from a human donor in good health.

The genes are TRBV11-3 and TRBJ2-3; a possible D gene is TRBD2 (5 bases). Germline CDR1 and CDR2: SGHNT and YENEEA. CDR3 length: 15 residues. The V end was cut by 3 bases, the J end by 0 bases, with 10 bases between. Here the CDR3 reads CASSFFEGSTDTQYF. The DNA for the CDR3 is TGTGCCAGCAGCTTCTTTGAGGGCAGCACAGATACGCAGTATTTT.

The chain has TRBV11-3 and TRBJ2-5; D is ambiguous. The CDR3 consists of 11 residues. Trimming cost V 5 bases and J 2 bases, with 3 bases left between them. Looked up from germline, CDR1 is SGHNT and CDR2 is YENEEA. The CDR3 loop is CASSPQETQYF. For the CDR3, the DNA is TGTGCCAGCAGCCCTCAAGAGACCCAGTACTTC.

The chain uses TRBV2 and TRBJ1-3, with a tentative D call TRBD1 (5 bases). Trimming took 3 bases from V and 0 from J, leaving 12 bases between them. Germline CDR1 and CDR2: SNHLY and FYNNEI. The CDR3 has 16 residues. CDR3 amino acids: CASSEDIYSSGNTIYF. CDR3 in DNA: TGTGCCAGCAGTGAGGACATCTATAGCTCTGGAAACACCATATATTTT.

The rearrangement links TRBV7-2 to TRBJ2-3, with D unresolved. The CDR3 runs 13 residues. V dropped 5 bases and J dropped 3 bases, with 9 bases sitting between them. CDR1 SGHTA and CDR2 FQGNSA come from the germline V gene. The CDR3 protein is CASSPRRTDTQYF. As DNA, the CDR3 is TGTGCCAGCAGCCCCAGAAGAACAGATACGCAGTATTTT.

Written as DNA, the CDR3 is TGTGCCAGCAGCGCGAGCGGAAACACCATATATTTT. This codes for CASSASGNTIYF. The genes are TRBV9 and TRBJ1-3; D gene ambiguous. The V end lost 3 bases, the J end lost 4 bases, and 5 bases lay between the germline ends. CDR3 size: 12 residues. Per germline, CDR1 SGDLS and CDR2 YYNGEE.

This clone was seen a single time. This sequence joins TRBV5-8 and TRBJ2-7, with 8 positions matching TRBD2. The CDR3 sequence is 16 residues long. Germline trimming cut 2 bases from V and 0 bases from J; bases unmatched to any gene: 7. Per germline, CDR1 SGHTS and CDR2 YDEGEE. This CDR3 reads CASSFFSGMGSYEQYF. CDR3 in DNA: TGTGCCAGCAGCTTTTTTAGCGGGATGGGCTCCTACGAGCAGTACTTC.

The CDR3 region has the DNA TGTGCCAGCAGCTCCCAGACAGGGGCCCTATACGAGCAGTACTTC. It encodes CASSSQTGALYEQYF. V gene TRBV7-2 combines with J gene TRBJ2-7; 8 positions match TRBD1. This CDR3 comprises 15 residues. Losses at the gene ends were 4 bases for V and 4 bases for J; bases not matched to a gene: 9. Germline CDR1 reads SGHTA; CDR2 reads FQGNSA.

V is TRBV9 and J is TRBJ2-1; TRBD1 matches at 7 bases. CDR3 length equals 14 residues. After removal of 3 bases from V and 4 bases from J, the junction contained 4 bases not matched to a gene. Per the germline V gene, CDR1 is SGDLS and CDR2 is YYNGEE. The CDR3 sequence: CASSAGQIYNEQFF. The CDR3 DNA is TGTGCCAGCAGCGCGGGACAGATTTACAATGAGCAGTTCTTC.

This chain joins TRBV10-3 and TRBJ2-7; TRBD1 matches 7 bases. Germline CDR1 ENHRY, CDR2 SYGVKD. CDR3 length: 15 amino acids. Trimming cost V 3 bases and J 7 bases; bases outside gene matches: 12. The CDR3: CAISEGTALGEEQYF. The CDR3 nucleotides are TGTGCCATCAGTGAAGGGACAGCCCTGGGGGAAGAGCAGTACTTC.

The V and J genes are TRBV6-5 and TRBJ1-5; D not certain. The V gene lost 0 bases and the J gene lost 7 bases, with 10 bases spanning the gap. Per germline, CDR1 MNHEY and CDR2 SVGAGI. The CDR3 is made up of 14 amino acids. CDR3 sequence: CASSYSNRRQPQHF. Written as DNA, the CDR3 is TGTGCCAGCAGTTACTCGAATAGGCGGCAGCCCCAGCATTTT.

In its sample, this clone was seen once. The chain has TRBV9 and TRBJ2-3; TRBD2 might be the D (5 bases). The CDR3 has 18 residues. V lost 5 bases to trimming and J lost 1 base, with 23 bases between them. Germline loops: CDR1 SGDLS, CDR2 YYNGEE. This chain's CDR3 is CASSRGFNLAFGTDTQYF. CDR3 nucleotide sequence: TGTGCCAGCAGTCGCGGGTTTAACTTAGCATTCGGCACAGATACGCAGTATTTT. Combining the CDR3 with reference TRBV9 and TRBJ2-3 gives the whole variable domain DSGVTQTPKHLITATGQRVTLRCSPRSGDLSVYWYQQSLDQGLQFLIQYYNGEERAKGNILERFSAQQFPDLHSELNLSSLELGDSALYFCASSRGFNLAFGTDTQYFGPGTRLTVL.

CDR3 loop: CASSISGTGGYQPQHF. The CDR3 DNA follows: TGTGCCAGTAGTATCAGCGGGACAGGGGGCTATCAGCCCCAGCATTTT. The chain employs TRBV19 and TRBJ1-5, with 12 bases matching TRBD1. Germline V gene data show CDR1 as LNHDA and CDR2 as SQIVND (reference sequence). There are 16 residues in the CDR3. Trimming at V came to 3 bases and at J to 5 bases, leaving 5 bases not matched to a gene.

V and J are TRBV7-2 and TRBJ1-5, with 9 bases that match TRBD1. Germline V gives CDR1 SGHTA, CDR2 FQGNSA. The CDR3 is made up of 15 amino acids. V lost 4 bases to trimming and J lost 1 base; unmatched junction nucleotides: 2. The CDR3 DNA reads as TGTGCCAGCAGCTGGACAGGGGCCAGCAATCAGCCCCAGCATTTT. Translation: CASSWTGASNQPQHF.

The rearrangement links TRBV28 to TRBJ2-7, with a tentative D call TRBD1 (7 bases). The CDR3 has 14 residues. Germline loops: CDR1 MDHEN, CDR2 SYDVKM. V shed 7 bases and J shed 2 bases, with 15 bases lying between them. The CDR3 protein is CASTLGGQTYEQYF. Written as DNA, the CDR3 is TGTGCCAGCACCCTCGGGGGACAGACCTACGAGCAGTACTTC.

The chain has TRBV7-3 and TRBJ2-1; 11 nucleotides agree with TRBD2. The CDR3 consists of 15 residues. The V segment lost 5 bases and the J segment 3 bases; nucleotides outside the gene matches: 3. From germline, CDR1 is SGHTA and CDR2 FQGTGA. DNA for the CDR3: TGTGCCAGCAGCCTGGGGACTAGCGGCTACAATGAGCAGTTCTTC. Residues: CASSLGTSGYNEQFF.

The rearrangement uses TRBV6-5 and TRBJ2-1; 9 nucleotides agree with TRBD2. This CDR3 has 15 amino acids. V was clipped by 6 bases and J by 1 base; unmatched bases: 4. Looked up from germline, CDR1 is MNHEY and CDR2 is SVGAGI. The CDR3: CASSEREVSYNEQFF. The CDR3 nucleotides are TGTGCCAGCAGCGAGCGGGAGGTATCCTACAATGAGCAGTTCTTC.

This clone appeared once. V is TRBV28 and J is TRBJ2-7; tentative D call: TRBD1 (5 bases). V was shortened by 1 base and J by 4 bases, with 11 bases between the two germline ends. The CDR3 sequence is 14 residues long. From germline, CDR1 is MDHEN and CDR2 SYDVKM. As DNA, the CDR3 is TGTGCCAGCAGTTTATCCCACAGGTATTACGAGCAGTACTTC. It is translated as CASSLSHRYYEQYF.

This rearrangement joins TRBV27 to TRBJ1-2; TRBD1 might be the D (5 bases). Per germline, CDR1 MNHEY and CDR2 SMNVEV (reference sequence). V was shortened by 7 bases and J by 6 bases, with 15 bases between the two germline ends. The CDR3 extends over 13 amino acids. The CDR3 coding sequence is TGTGCCAGCAAGAGACAGCTGGAGAATGGCTACACCTTC. Protein product: CASKRQLENGYTF.

The genes are TRBV9 and TRBJ1-2, with D unresolved. The CDR3 length is 14 residues. V was shortened by 3 bases and J by 6 bases, with 15 bases between the two germline ends. Per the germline V gene, CDR1 is SGDLS and CDR2 is YYNGEE. The CDR3 region is CASSAGLREDGYTF. CDR3 nucleotide sequence: TGTGCCAGCAGCGCGGGATTGAGGGAGGATGGCTACACCTTC.

The CDR3 loop is CASSFDDRSYEQYF. The CDR3 bases are TGTGCCAGCAGCTTCGACGACAGATCCTACGAGCAGTACTTC. The rearrangement uses TRBV5-4 and TRBJ2-7; D might be TRBD1 (5 bases). Trimming left V 2 bases short and J 1 base short, with 10 bases between. Germline assignment: CDR1 SGHNT and CDR2 YYREEE (reference sequence). The CDR3 spans 14 residues.

This chain links TRBV7-8 with TRBJ2-5; 10 bases map to TRBD2. Losses at the gene ends were 8 bases for V and 5 bases for J; bases not matched to a gene: 11. Per germline, CDR1 SGHVS and CDR2 FQNEAQ. This CDR3 comprises 15 residues. The CDR3 region is CASAGLAGVLETQYF. The CDR3 DNA is TGTGCCAGCGCGGGGCTAGCGGGAGTATTGGAGACCCAGTACTTC.

The chain combines TRBV14 with TRBJ2-3; 8 bases are shared with TRBD2. The length of the CDR3 is 19 residues. CDR1 is SGHDN, CDR2 FVKESK, per germline. J was trimmed by 2 bases and V by 3 bases; bases with no gene match: 16. CDR3 sequence: CASSHHPASGSLSTDTQYF. The CDR3 region has the DNA TGTGCCAGCAGCCATCACCCGGCCAGCGGGAGCCTATCCACAGATACGCAGTATTTT.

The sample holds one count of this clone. The chain uses TRBV9 and TRBJ1-1; D unclear. The CDR3 runs to 14 residues. With 4 bases removed from V and 1 base from J, the gap between germline ends came to 11 bases. Germline V gene sequence: CDR1 SGDLS, CDR2 YYNGEE. CDR3 loop: CASSLHTENTEAFF. The DNA of the CDR3 is TGTGCCAGCAGCTTACATACAGAGAACACTGAAGCTTTCTTT.

The chain is built from TRBV6-6 and TRBJ1-3, with 8 bases lining up with TRBD1. Germline V gene data show CDR1 as MNHNY and CDR2 as SVGAGI (reference sequence). This CDR3 is built from 15 residues. V was pared by 6 bases and J by 8 bases, with 12 bases of the junction left unmatched. CDR3 in DNA: TGTGCCAGCAGCTACCCGGACAGGGCCGTCTACACCATATATTTT. Translated: CASSYPDRAVYTIYF.

The chain joins TRBV18 to TRBJ2-7, with D maybe TRBD1 (6 bases). The CDR3 contains 15 residues. V was trimmed by 6 bases and J by 1 base, leaving 16 bases between them. Germline V gives CDR1 KGHSH, CDR2 LQKENI. CDR3 in amino acids: CASSAIQGASYEQYF. DNA for the CDR3: TGTGCCAGCTCGGCGATACAGGGTGCGTCCTACGAGCAGTACTTC.

The chain employs TRBV14 and TRBJ1-2; D is undetermined. Germline CDR1 SGHDN, CDR2 FVKESK. The CDR3 has 14 residues. Trimming took off 3 bases at V and 5 bases at J, with 13 bases between the two ends. CDR3 sequence reads: CASSQLGVEYGYTF. The CDR3 nucleotides are TGTGCCAGCAGCCAGCTCGGGGTGGAATATGGCTACACCTTC.

The rearrangement links TRBV29-1 to TRBJ1-1, with D tentatively TRBD1 (5 bases). The V end lost 5 bases, the J end lost 1 base, and 14 bases lay between the germline ends. The CDR3 loop spans 14 amino acids. From germline, CDR1 is SQVTM and CDR2 ANQGSEA. In nucleotides, the CDR3 is TGCAGCGTTCCTGGGCAGGGCAGGAACACTGAAGCTTTCTTT. This sequence encodes CSVPGQGRNTEAFF.